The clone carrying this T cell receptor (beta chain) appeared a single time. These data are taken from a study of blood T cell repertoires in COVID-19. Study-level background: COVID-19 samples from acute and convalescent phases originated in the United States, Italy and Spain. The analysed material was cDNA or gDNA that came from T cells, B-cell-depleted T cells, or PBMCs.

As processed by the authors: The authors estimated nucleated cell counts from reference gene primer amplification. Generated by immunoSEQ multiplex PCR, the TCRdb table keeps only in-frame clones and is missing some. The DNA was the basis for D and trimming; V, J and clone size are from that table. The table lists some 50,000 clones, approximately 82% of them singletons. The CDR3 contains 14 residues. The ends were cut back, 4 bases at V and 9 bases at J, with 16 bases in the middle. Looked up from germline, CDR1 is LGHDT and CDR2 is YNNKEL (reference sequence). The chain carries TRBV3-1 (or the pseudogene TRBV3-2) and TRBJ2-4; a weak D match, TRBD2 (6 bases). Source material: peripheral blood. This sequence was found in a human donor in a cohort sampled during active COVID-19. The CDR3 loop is CASSRDSGRSIQYF. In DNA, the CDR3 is TGTGCCAGCAGCCGGGACTCCGGACGCTCCATTCAGTACTTC.